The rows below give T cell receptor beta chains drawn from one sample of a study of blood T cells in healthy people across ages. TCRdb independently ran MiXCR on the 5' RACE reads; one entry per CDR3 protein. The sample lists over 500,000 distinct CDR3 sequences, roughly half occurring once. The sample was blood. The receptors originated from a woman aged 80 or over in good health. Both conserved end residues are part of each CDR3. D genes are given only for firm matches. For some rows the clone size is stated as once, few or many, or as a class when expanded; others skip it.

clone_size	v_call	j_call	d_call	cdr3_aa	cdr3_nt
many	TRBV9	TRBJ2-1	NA	CASSVGQSYNEQFF	TGTGCCAGCAGCGTAGGTCAGAGCTACAATGAGCAGTTCTTC
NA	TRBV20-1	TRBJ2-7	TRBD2	CSAREYRLAASYEQYF	TGCAGTGCTAGAGAGTATCGGCTAGCGGCCTCCTACGAGCAGTACTTC
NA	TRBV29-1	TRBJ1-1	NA	CSVGVRGSAEAFF	TGCAGCGTTGGGGTAAGAGGTTCCGCTGAAGCTTTCTTT
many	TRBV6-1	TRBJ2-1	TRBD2	CASVLAGSNEQFF	TGTGCCTCCGTTCTAGCGGGAAGCAATGAGCAGTTCTTC
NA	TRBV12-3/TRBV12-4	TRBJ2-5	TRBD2	CASSPSALAGVETQYF	TGTGCCAGCAGTCCATCCGCTCTAGCGGGAGTGGAGACCCAGTACTTC
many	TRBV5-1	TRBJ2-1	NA	CASSLWVGSSYNEQFF	TGCGCCAGCAGCTTGTGGGTCGGGTCCTCCTACAATGAGCAGTTCTTC
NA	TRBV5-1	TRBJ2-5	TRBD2	CASSSGTSGRRETQYF	TGCGCCAGCAGCTCCGGGACTAGCGGGAGGAGGGAGACCCAGTACTTC
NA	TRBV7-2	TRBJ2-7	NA	CASSPAASYEQYF	TGTGCCAGCAGCCCCGCGGCTTCCTACGAGCAGTACTTC
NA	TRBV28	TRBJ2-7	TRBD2	CASSLPSGAYEQYF	TGTGCCAGCAGTTTACCTAGCGGGGCCTACGAGCAGTACTTC
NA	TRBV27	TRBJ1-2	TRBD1	CASRRQGDNYGYTF	TGTGCCAGCAGGAGACAGGGAGATAACTATGGCTACACCTTC
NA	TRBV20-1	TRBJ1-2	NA	CSAYWSGYTF	TGCAGTGCCTACTGGAGTGGCTACACCTTC
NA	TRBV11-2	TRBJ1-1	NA	CASSFMGPRGALNTEAFF	TGTGCCAGCAGCTTTATGGGACCACGGGGGGCCCTGAACACTGAAGCTTTCTTT
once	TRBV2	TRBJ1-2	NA	CASTGRSGYTF	TGTGCCAGCACGGGGCGTAGTGGCTACACCTTC
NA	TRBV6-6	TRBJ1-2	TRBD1	CASSLTGQGYGYTF	TGTGCCAGCAGTCTAACCGGACAGGGTTATGGCTACACCTTC
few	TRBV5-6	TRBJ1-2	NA	CASSLGQVQGYTF	TGTGCCAGCAGCTTGGGACAGGTCCAGGGCTACACCTTC
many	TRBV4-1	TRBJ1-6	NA	CASSGVMGDNSPLHF	TGCGCCAGCAGCGGAGTTATGGGTGACAATTCACCCCTCCACTTT
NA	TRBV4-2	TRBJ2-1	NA	CASSKRVAGQFF	TGTGCCAGCAGCAAACGGGTAGCTGGGCAGTTCTTC
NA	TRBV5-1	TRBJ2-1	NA	CASSVDAYREQFF	TGCGCCAGCAGCGTGGATGCCTACAGAGAGCAGTTCTTC
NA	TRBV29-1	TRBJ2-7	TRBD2	CSVDQSGSSHEQYF	TGCAGCGTTGATCAAAGCGGGAGCTCCCACGAGCAGTACTTC
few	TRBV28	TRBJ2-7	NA	CASSLPGRPGEQYF	TGTGCCAGCAGTTTACCGGGACGTCCGGGGGAGCAGTACTTC
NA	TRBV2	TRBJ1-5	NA	CASSERSNQPQHF	TGTGCCAGCAGTGAACGGAGTAATCAGCCCCAGCATTTT
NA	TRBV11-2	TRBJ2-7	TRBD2	CANSLALTSGRGLGNEQYF	TGTGCCAACAGCTTAGCTCTAACTAGCGGGAGGGGGTTAGGCAATGAGCAGTACTTC
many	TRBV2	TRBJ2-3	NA	CASSDLSRGGDTQYF	TGTGCCAGCAGTGATCTTAGCAGGGGTGGTGATACGCAGTATTTT
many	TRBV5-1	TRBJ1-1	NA	CASSLGGLGTEAFF	TGCGCCAGCAGCTTGGGGGGGCTCGGCACTGAAGCTTTCTTT
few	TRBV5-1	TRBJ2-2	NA	CASSLGGKANTGELFF	TGCGCCAGCAGCTTGGGGGGGAAGGCGAACACCGGGGAGCTGTTTTTT
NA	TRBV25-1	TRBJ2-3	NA	CASSGPRGTDTQYF	TGTGCCAGCAGTGGCCCTAGGGGGACAGATACGCAGTATTTT
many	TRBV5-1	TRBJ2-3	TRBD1	CASSWDRDTQYF	TGCGCCAGCAGCTGGGACAGAGATACGCAGTATTTT
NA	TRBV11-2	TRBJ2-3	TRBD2	CASSPGLAGGPTSTDTQYF	TGTGCCAGCAGCCCTGGGCTAGCGGGGGGGCCGACTAGCACAGATACGCAGTATTTT
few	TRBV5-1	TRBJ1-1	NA	CASSLDRSNTEAFF	TGCGCCAGCAGCTTGGACAGGTCCAACACTGAAGCTTTCTTT
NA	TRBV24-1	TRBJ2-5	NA	CATSDSRDAAQETQYF	TGTGCCACCAGTGATTCCCGGGACGCGGCCCAAGAGACCCAGTACTTC
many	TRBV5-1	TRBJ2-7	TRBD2	CASSLTGTSGSYEQYF	TGCGCCAGCAGCTTAACCGGGACTAGCGGATCCTACGAGCAGTACTTC
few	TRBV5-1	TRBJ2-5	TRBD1	CASSRGRSSETQYF	TGCGCCAGCAGCAGGGGGCGTTCCTCGGAGACCCAGTACTTC
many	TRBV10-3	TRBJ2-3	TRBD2	CASLPGLAGVSGDTQYF	TGTGCCAGCCTCCCGGGACTAGCGGGAGTGTCGGGAGATACGCAGTATTTT
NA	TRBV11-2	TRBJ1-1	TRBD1	CASSLGQGAEAFF	TGTGCCAGCAGCTTAGGACAGGGGGCTGAAGCTTTCTTT
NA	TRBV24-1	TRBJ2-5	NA	CATSDLGSQQETQYF	TGTGCCACCAGTGATTTGGGCAGCCAACAAGAGACCCAGTACTTC
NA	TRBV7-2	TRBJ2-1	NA	CASSTDSGLGNEQFF	TGTGCCAGCAGTACCGACAGCGGGCTAGGCAATGAGCAGTTCTTC
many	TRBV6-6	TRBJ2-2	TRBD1	CASRPPEPGGNTGELFF	TGTGCCAGCAGGCCCCCCGAGCCAGGGGGAAACACCGGGGAGCTGTTTTTT
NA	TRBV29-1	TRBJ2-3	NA	CSVEFTGTTASVWTDTQYF	TGCAGCGTTGAATTCACCGGGACAACGGCTAGTGTTTGGACAGATACGCAGTATTTT
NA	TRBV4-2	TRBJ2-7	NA	CASGGRRSDYSYEQYF	TGTGCCAGCGGGGGGAGGCGCTCCGACTACTCCTACGAGCAGTACTTC
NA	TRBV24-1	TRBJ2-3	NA	CASRPRISTDTQYF	TGTGCTTCCCGCCCGAGGATATCCACAGATACGCAGTATTTT
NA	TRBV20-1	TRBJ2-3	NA	CSAREGAGIITDTQYF	TGCAGTGCTAGAGAGGGGGCGGGGATCATCACAGATACGCAGTATTTT
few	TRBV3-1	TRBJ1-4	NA	CASSHTPRFLGEKLFF	TGTGCCAGCAGCCATACCCCGCGCTTTTTGGGAGAAAAACTGTTTTTT